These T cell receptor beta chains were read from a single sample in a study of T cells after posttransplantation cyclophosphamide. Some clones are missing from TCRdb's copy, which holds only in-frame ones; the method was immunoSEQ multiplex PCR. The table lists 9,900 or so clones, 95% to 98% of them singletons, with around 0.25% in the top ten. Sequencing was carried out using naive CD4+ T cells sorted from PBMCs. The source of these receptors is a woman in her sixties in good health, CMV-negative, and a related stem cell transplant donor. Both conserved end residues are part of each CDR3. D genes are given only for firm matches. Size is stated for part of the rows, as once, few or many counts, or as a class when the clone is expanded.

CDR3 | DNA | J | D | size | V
CASSLVGRETQYF | TGCGCCAGCAGCTTGGTGGGGAGAGAGACCCAGTACTTC | TRBJ2-5 | . | . | TRBV5-1
CASSLTGGYGYTF | TGTGCCAGCAGTTTAACAGGGGGCTATGGCTACACCTTC | TRBJ1-2 | TRBD1 | . | TRBV28
CASRATGGNEKLFF | TGTGCCAGCAGAGCGACAGGGGGGAATGAAAAACTGTTTTTT | TRBJ1-4 | TRBD1 | . | TRBV27
CASTSDRYNEQFF | . | TRBJ2-1 | . | . | TRBV19
CASSQDYSGKEQYF | TGCGCCAGCAGCCAAGATTATAGCGGGAAGGAGCAGTACTTC | TRBJ2-7 | TRBD2 | . | TRBV4-3
CAWSVGGATSYEQYF | TGTGCCTGGAGTGTAGGAGGGGCGACTTCCTACGAGCAGTACTTC | TRBJ2-7 | . | . | TRBV30
CASSLNTGGSGYTF | TGTGCCAGCAGCTTAAACACAGGGGGCAGCGGCTACACCTTC | TRBJ1-2 | TRBD1 | . | TRBV7-2
CATKGDTGELFF | TGTGCCACCAAGGGGGACACCGGGGAGCTGTTTTTT | TRBJ2-2 | . | . | TRBV18
CASSLRLRGQGEADTQYF | TGTGCCAGCAGCTTGAGGTTAAGGGGTCAGGGGGAAGCAGATACGCAGTATTTT | TRBJ2-3 | TRBD1 | . | TRBV7-3
CASSTDGLLNEQFF | TGTGCCAGTAGTACCGACGGACTCCTCAATGAGCAGTTCTTC | TRBJ2-1 | . | . | TRBV19
CASSQVVAGLYNEQFF | TGCGCCAGCAGCCAGGTCGTAGCGGGACTCTACAATGAGCAGTTCTTC | TRBJ2-1 | TRBD2 | . | TRBV4-3
CASSSPGQGRVETQYF | TGTGCCAGCAGCTCACCGGGACAGGGGAGGGTCGAGACCCAGTACTTC | TRBJ2-5 | TRBD1 | . | TRBV11-1
CASSLVTGGGEKLFF | TGTGCCAGCAGCTTAGTGACAGGGGGGGGTGAAAAACTGTTTTTT | TRBJ1-4 | TRBD1 | . | TRBV7-2
CASSYRLAVNTGELFF | TGTGCCAGTTCTTACAGACTAGCGGTAAACACCGGGGAGCTGTTTTTT | TRBJ2-2 | TRBD2 | . | TRBV19
CASSIGQGRAGANVLTF | TGTGCCAGCAGCATTGGACAGGGGCGAGCTGGGGCCAACGTCCTGACTTTC | TRBJ2-6 | TRBD1 | . | TRBV11-3
CATSRDHRGPGYTF | TGTGCCACCAGCAGAGATCACAGGGGACCAGGCTACACCTTC | TRBJ1-2 | TRBD1 | . | TRBV15
CASSIAPAGNFGYTF | TGCGCCAGCAGCATTGCCCCCGCCGGGAATTTTGGCTACACCTTC | TRBJ1-2 | . | . | TRBV5-1
CASKGAGEQFF | TGTGCCAGCAAGGGGGCGGGTGAGCAGTTCTTC | TRBJ2-1 | TRBD1 | . | TRBV6-4
CASSLGLSTNEKLFF | TGTGCCAGCAGTCTGGGACTTTCAACTAATGAAAAACTGTTTTTT | TRBJ1-4 | . | . | TRBV27
CASSLGGQSSYEQYF | TGCGCCAGCAGCTTGGGAGGACAGAGCTCCTACGAGCAGTACTTC | TRBJ2-7 | . | . | TRBV5-1
CASSTGALNYGYTF | TGCGCCAGCAGCACAGGGGCGCTTAACTATGGCTACACCTTC | TRBJ1-2 | TRBD1 | . | TRBV10-1
CASSVDPGPPLNEQFF | TGTGCCAGCAGCGTAGACCCAGGGCCTCCTCTTAATGAGCAGTTCTTC | TRBJ2-1 | . | . | TRBV9
CAFGGGPGPTTGELFF | TGTGCCTTTGGGGGAGGACCGGGACCAACCACCGGGGAGCTGTTTTTT | TRBJ2-2 | . | . | TRBV30
CASSFPPNEKLFF | TGTGCCAGCAGCTTTCCCCCAAATGAAAAACTGTTTTTT | TRBJ1-4 | . | . | TRBV5-5
CASSLPGSNTGELFF | TGTGCCAGCAGCTTGCCAGGGTCAAACACCGGGGAGCTGTTTTTT | TRBJ2-2 | . | . | TRBV5-4
CASSLVDYNYEQYF | TGTGCCAGCAGCTTAGTCGACTACAACTACGAGCAGTACTTC | TRBJ2-7 | . | . | TRBV7-9
CASSSTKPGQESYEQYF | TGTGCCAGCAGTTCCACAAAGCCGGGACAGGAAAGCTACGAGCAGTACTTC | TRBJ2-7 | TRBD1 | . | TRBV28
CASSPNRVPYEQYF | TGTGCCAGCAGTCCAAACAGGGTCCCCTACGAGCAGTACTTC | TRBJ2-7 | . | once | TRBV28
CASSRVDYGYTF | TGTGCCAGTAGTAGAGTAGACTATGGCTACACCTTC | TRBJ1-2 | . | . | TRBV19
CSADRDSGQFF | TGCAGTGCTGACCGGGACTCCGGGCAGTTCTTC | TRBJ2-1 | . | . | TRBV20-1
CASSLGSQPQHF | TGTGCCAGCAGCTTAGGAAGCCAGCCCCAGCATTTT | TRBJ1-5 | . | . | TRBV11-2
CASSYSPSGASVQYF | TGTGCCAGCAGTTACTCGCCTAGCGGGGCCTCGGTTCAGTACTTC | TRBJ2-4 | TRBD2 | . | TRBV6-5
CASSVGRESYTEAFF | TGTGCCAGCAGCGTGGGAAGGGAGAGCTACACTGAAGCTTTCTTT | TRBJ1-1 | . | . | TRBV7-9
CASSPSGPGGTQYF | TGTGCCAGCAGCCCGTCTGGGCCCGGAGGGACCCAGTACTTC | TRBJ2-5 | . | . | TRBV11-2
CASSESAGGLKTQYF | TGTGCCAGCAGTGAATCGGCAGGGGGCTTAAAGACCCAGTACTTC | TRBJ2-5 | TRBD1 | . | TRBV2
CASSLFLPPTGGTEAFF | TGTGCCAGCAGCTTATTCTTACCTCCTACAGGGGGCACTGAAGCTTTCTTT | TRBJ1-1 | TRBD1 | once | TRBV7-6
CASGPDRYTDTQYF | TGTGCCAGCGGCCCCGACAGATACACAGATACGCAGTATTTT | TRBJ2-3 | . | . | TRBV6-1
CASSPRGSGRGETQYF | TGTGCCAGCAGTCCCAGGGGCAGCGGGAGGGGGGAGACCCAGTACTTC | TRBJ2-5 | TRBD2 | . | TRBV27
CASSLLWPGPYGYTF | TGCGCCAGCAGCCTGCTTTGGCCGGGTCCCTATGGCTACACCTTC | TRBJ1-2 | . | . | TRBV4-1
CASSQDPGGTSEQFF | TGTGCCAGCAGCCAAGACCCGGGCGGGACTAGCGAGCAGTTCTTC | TRBJ2-1 | TRBD2 | . | TRBV14
CASGYRGPPFF | TGTGCTAGCGGCTACAGGGGCCCACCTTTTTTT | TRBJ1-4 | TRBD1 | . | TRBV7-7
CASSEYRTGGDTQYF | TGTGCCAGCAGTGAATATAGAACTGGAGGAGATACGCAGTATTTT | TRBJ2-3 | . | . | TRBV25-1
CASSPQQGGDGYTF | TGTGCCAGCTCACCGCAACAGGGGGGAGATGGCTACACCTTC | TRBJ1-2 | TRBD1 | . | TRBV18
CASRGGTGLWVSQETQYF | TGTGCCAGCAGGGGTGGGACAGGGCTATGGGTGAGTCAAGAGACCCAGTACTTC | TRBJ2-5 | TRBD1 | . | TRBV28
CASILANEQFF | TGTGCCAGCATATTAGCGAATGAGCAGTTCTTC | TRBJ2-1 | . | . | TRBV2
CAWSGRGALNQPQHF | TGTGCCTGGAGTGGCAGGGGGGCCCTCAATCAGCCCCAGCATTTT | TRBJ1-5 | TRBD1 | . | TRBV30
CASSPGSTSGGYEQYF | TGTGCCAGCAGCCCAGGTTCGACTAGCGGAGGTTACGAGCAGTACTTC | TRBJ2-7 | TRBD2 | . | TRBV11-1
CASSQEGGGRPGIEQFF | TGTGCCAGCAGCCAAGAGGGGGGCGGGAGGCCGGGAATTGAGCAGTTCTTC | TRBJ2-1 | TRBD2 | . | TRBV4-2
CATTGLAYNEQFF | TGTGCCACCACGGGACTAGCCTACAATGAGCAGTTCTTC | TRBJ2-1 | TRBD2 | . | TRBV10-3